The rows below give T cell receptor beta chains drawn from one sample of a study of blood T cell repertoires in COVID-19. Data came from immunoSEQ multiplex PCR; TCRdb stores just in-frame clones and leaves some out. The sample shows 200,000 to 250,000 clones, around 83% of them seen only once. What was sequenced was peripheral blood. The receptors originated from a middle-aged man with active or convalescent COVID-19. Both conserved end residues are part of each CDR3. Each record gives: CDR3 DNA, CDR3 protein, J gene, V gene, D gene, clone size, CDR3 length. A D gene is named only where the DNA matches it firmly. Clone size appears in some rows only: once, few, many, or a class for an expanded clone.

DNA: TGCAGCGTTGTCGAGGGGGAAGAGACCCAGTACTTC
CDR3: CSVVEGEETQYF
J: TRBJ2-5
V: TRBV29-1
D: NA
size: NA
length: 12

DNA: TGTGCCAGCAGCTTACGGGGTAACTATGGCTACACCTTC
CDR3: CASSLRGNYGYTF
J: TRBJ1-2
V: TRBV7-2
D: NA
size: once
length: 13

DNA: TGTGCCAGCAGCGTAGGGTCGGGTAACGAGCAGTACTTC
CDR3: CASSVGSGNEQYF
J: TRBJ2-7
V: TRBV9
D: NA
size: few
length: 13

DNA: TGTGCCAGCAGCTTGGACAGGGGCTCCTACAATGAGCAGTTCTTC
CDR3: CASSLDRGSYNEQFF
J: TRBJ2-1
V: TRBV7-8
D: TRBD1
size: NA
length: 15

DNA: TGTGCCAGCTCACCTACCAGGGGTCGATACGAGCAGTACTTC
CDR3: CASSPTRGRYEQYF
J: TRBJ2-7
V: TRBV18
D: NA
size: NA
length: 14

DNA: TGTGCCAGCAGTGAAACAGAGAATCAGCCCCAGCATTTT
CDR3: CASSETENQPQHF
J: TRBJ1-5
V: TRBV2
D: NA
size: NA
length: 13

DNA: TGTGCCAGCAGGCAACCACCGGGACAGGGGGACTACGAGCAGTACTTC
CDR3: CASRQPPGQGDYEQYF
J: TRBJ2-7
V: TRBV28
D: TRBD1
size: NA
length: 16

DNA: TGTGCCAGCAGCTTCCTACCACAGGGGAGGTTGTATAATTCACCCCTCCACTTT
CDR3: CASSFLPQGRLYNSPLHF
J: TRBJ1-6
V: TRBV7-2
D: TRBD1
size: NA
length: 18

DNA: TGTGCCAGCAGCTCCGGGACAGGCAATCAGCCCCAGCATTTT
CDR3: CASSSGTGNQPQHF
J: TRBJ1-5
V: TRBV5-6
D: TRBD1
size: NA
length: 14

DNA: TGTGCCAGTAGTACCACACATTACACTGAAGCTTTCTTT
CDR3: CASSTTHYTEAFF
J: TRBJ1-1
V: TRBV19
D: NA
size: NA
length: 13

DNA: TGCGCCAGCAGCCCAGAGGGGGTCACGAGGGACTACACCTTC
CDR3: CASSPEGVTRDYTF
J: TRBJ1-2
V: TRBV5-1
D: NA
size: NA
length: 14

DNA: TGTGCCAGTAGTAGACAGGGGGCAAACTATGGCTACACCTTC
CDR3: CASSRQGANYGYTF
J: TRBJ1-2
V: TRBV19
D: TRBD1
size: NA
length: 14

DNA: TGTGCCAGCAGCGGAAATCCGGGGTGGGAGACCCAGTACTTC
CDR3: CASSGNPGWETQYF
J: TRBJ2-5
V: TRBV5-5
D: NA
size: NA
length: 14

DNA: TGTGCTAGTCTAGGACTAGCGGGAAATGAGCAGTTCTTC
CDR3: CASLGLAGNEQFF
J: TRBJ2-1
V: TRBV12-5
D: TRBD2
size: NA
length: 13

DNA: TGCGCCAGCAGCCTAAGACAGGGGCACGGCTATGGCTACACCTTC
CDR3: CASSLRQGHGYGYTF
J: TRBJ1-2
V: TRBV5-1
D: TRBD1
size: NA
length: 15

DNA: TGTGCCAGCAGTGTGGGGGGTGGCTACACCTTC
CDR3: CASSVGGGYTF
J: TRBJ1-2
V: TRBV2
D: NA
size: once
length: 11

DNA: TGTGCCAGCAGTGAGCAAACTTATCTATATGGCTACACCTTC
CDR3: CASSEQTYLYGYTF
J: TRBJ1-2
V: TRBV6-1
D: NA
size: once
length: 14

DNA: TGTGCCAGCAGCGTCGGAGCGGGGGGGACCGGGGAGCTGTTTTTT
CDR3: CASSVGAGGTGELFF
J: TRBJ2-2
V: TRBV2
D: TRBD2
size: NA
length: 15

DNA: TGTGCCAGCAGTTACGGGAACGCGGGGGCGGGTGAAGCTTTCTTT
CDR3: CASSYGNAGAGEAFF
J: TRBJ1-1
V: TRBV6-5
D: NA
size: NA
length: 15

DNA: TGTGCCAGCAGCATCCAGACTCCTAAGACTCCCGGGGAGCTGTTTTTT
CDR3: CASSIQTPKTPGELFF
J: TRBJ2-2
V: TRBV21-1
D: NA
size: NA
length: 16

DNA: TGTGCCAGCAGCCCCGGACAGATGAACACTGAAGCTTTCTTT
CDR3: CASSPGQMNTEAFF
J: TRBJ1-1
V: TRBV7-2
D: NA
size: NA
length: 14

DNA: TGTGCCAGCAGTTTGGGACTAGCGGGACGCAATGAGCAGTTCTTC
CDR3: CASSLGLAGRNEQFF
J: TRBJ2-1
V: TRBV27
D: TRBD2
size: NA
length: 15

DNA: TGCGCCAGCAGCCAGGACAGGACAGGGGGCGCCGGTGGCTACACCTTC
CDR3: CASSQDRTGGAGGYTF
J: TRBJ1-2
V: TRBV4-3
D: TRBD1
size: few
length: 16

DNA: TGTGCCAGCAGCTTGGCCGGGACTATGGCCGGGGAGCTGTTTTTT
CDR3: CASSLAGTMAGELFF
J: TRBJ2-2
V: TRBV5-6
D: TRBD2
size: NA
length: 15

DNA: TGTGCCAGCAGTTTTGGTGTGGGGCAGCCGAGGGGCTACACCTTC
CDR3: CASSFGVGQPRGYTF
J: TRBJ1-2
V: TRBV28
D: NA
size: few
length: 15

DNA: TGCGCCAGCAGCCAAGTTCCGTTTTCAGATACGCAGTATTTT
CDR3: CASSQVPFSDTQYF
J: TRBJ2-3
V: TRBV4-3
D: NA
size: NA
length: 14

DNA: TGTGCCACGTCCAGCGGTCAAGAGACCCAGTACTTC
CDR3: CATSSGQETQYF
J: TRBJ2-5
V: TRBV6-5
D: NA
size: NA
length: 12

DNA: TGCGCCAGCAGCCAAGAGGGTGCAGGGCGACAGCCCCAGCATTTT
CDR3: CASSQEGAGRQPQHF
J: TRBJ1-5
V: TRBV4-1
D: NA
size: NA
length: 15

DNA: TGTGCCAGCAGCTTATTCAGACAGCCTAACTATGGCTACACCTTC
CDR3: CASSLFRQPNYGYTF
J: TRBJ1-2
V: TRBV11-2
D: NA
size: NA
length: 15

DNA: TGTGCCAGCAGCTCTCTAGCGGGAGGCCACCCAGATACGCAGTATTTT
CDR3: CASSSLAGGHPDTQYF
J: TRBJ2-3
V: TRBV7-9
D: TRBD2
size: NA
length: 16

DNA: TGTGCTAGTGGCATTTCCCAAGGGGGCAACACAGATACGCAGTATTTT
CDR3: CASGISQGGNTDTQYF
J: TRBJ2-3
V: TRBV12-5
D: TRBD1
size: NA
length: 16

DNA: TGTGCCAGCAGCTCGGACAGGGGGCAAGAGACCCAGTACTTC
CDR3: CASSSDRGQETQYF
J: TRBJ2-5
V: TRBV7-2
D: TRBD1
size: NA
length: 14

DNA: TGTGCCAGCAGTGCGGGACGCCAGAACACTGAAGCTTTCTTT
CDR3: CASSAGRQNTEAFF
J: TRBJ1-1
V: TRBV27
D: NA
size: NA
length: 14

DNA: TGTGCCAGCAGCTTAGTGACAGCTCAGCCCCAGCATTTT
CDR3: CASSLVTAQPQHF
J: TRBJ1-5
V: TRBV7-2
D: NA
size: NA
length: 13

DNA: TGTGCCAGCAGCCGCGGGACTAGCGGGGGGGGAGAGCAGTACTTC
CDR3: CASSRGTSGGGEQYF
J: TRBJ2-7
V: TRBV7-2
D: TRBD2
size: NA
length: 15

DNA: TGTGCCAGCAGCTTAGACAGGGATCAGCCCCAGCATTTT
CDR3: CASSLDRDQPQHF
J: TRBJ1-5
V: TRBV5-8
D: TRBD1
size: NA
length: 13

DNA: TGTGCCACCAGCAGACGGACAGGGGGCTTGGGGGAGACCCAGTACTTC
CDR3: CATSRRTGGLGETQYF
J: TRBJ2-5
V: TRBV15
D: TRBD1
size: few
length: 16

DNA: TGTGCCAGCAGTTCGGGACTAGCTACCTACAATGAGCAGTTCTTC
CDR3: CASSSGLATYNEQFF
J: TRBJ2-1
V: TRBV7-3
D: TRBD2
size: NA
length: 15

DNA: TGTGCCAGCAGTAGGGACAGGTCAACTAGCACAGATACGCAGTATTTT
CDR3: CASSRDRSTSTDTQYF
J: TRBJ2-3
V: TRBV28
D: TRBD1
size: NA
length: 16

DNA: TGTGCCAGCAGTACGACAGGGGAAGCTTTCTTT
CDR3: CASSTTGEAFF
J: TRBJ1-1
V: TRBV6-5
D: TRBD1
size: NA
length: 11

DNA: TGTGCCAGCAGTTCTGGGACAGGGGGTCAGCCCCAGCATTTT
CDR3: CASSSGTGGQPQHF
J: TRBJ1-5
V: TRBV5-4
D: TRBD1
size: NA
length: 14

DNA: TGCGCCAGCGGGACTAGCGGGAGAGGCGAGCAGTACTTC
CDR3: CASGTSGRGEQYF
J: TRBJ2-7
V: TRBV5-1
D: TRBD2
size: NA
length: 13

DNA: TGTGCCAGCAGCCCAAGCCCTTACAGGAGCTCCTACAATGAGCAGTTCTTC
CDR3: CASSPSPYRSSYNEQFF
J: TRBJ2-1
V: TRBV2
D: NA
size: NA
length: 17

DNA: TGTGCCAGCAGCGTTACAGAGAACACTGAAGCTTTCTTT
CDR3: CASSVTENTEAFF
J: TRBJ1-1
V: TRBV7-9
D: NA
size: NA
length: 13

DNA: TGTGCCAGCAGCCAGAACCGGCTAGCGGGCAATGAGCAGTTCTTC
CDR3: CASSQNRLAGNEQFF
J: TRBJ2-1
V: TRBV7-8
D: TRBD2
size: NA
length: 15

DNA: TGTGCCAGCAGCTCCGGGACTAGCGGGTCATCCTCCTACGAGCAGTACTTC
CDR3: CASSSGTSGSSSYEQYF
J: TRBJ2-7
V: TRBV7-9
D: TRBD2
size: NA
length: 17

DNA: TGTGCCAGCAGGGGGCAGAGGAACATTCAGTACTTC
CDR3: CASRGQRNIQYF
J: TRBJ2-4
V: TRBV27
D: NA
size: NA
length: 12

DNA: TGTGCCAGCAGCCCTCATGTGGCTGAGCAGTTCTTC
CDR3: CASSPHVAEQFF
J: TRBJ2-1
V: TRBV5-6
D: NA
size: NA
length: 12

DNA: TGTGCCAGCAGCTTTCGGGTAGGCTACAATGAGCAGTTCTTC
CDR3: CASSFRVGYNEQFF
J: TRBJ2-1
V: TRBV11-2
D: NA
size: once
length: 14